One and the same sample provided the 26 T cell receptor beta chains below, sequenced in a study of early T cells in non-severe SARS-CoV-2 infection. TCRdb re-derived calls from the 5' RACE reads in MiXCR, one entry per CDR3 protein. This repertoire shows 68,000 or so distinct CDR3 sequences, about 11% found once; its top ten account for around 6.4%. Specimen: whole blood. Receptors were obtained from an adult who was a healthcare worker with PCR-confirmed SARS-CoV-2 infection or an uninfected control (not recorded which).

CDR3 nucleotides: TGTGCCAGCAGTTTGGGGATAAGACTAGCGGGAGTACATGAGCAGTTCTTC. Encoded protein: CASSLGIRLAGVHEQFF. The V and J genes are TRBV12-3 or TRBV12-4 and TRBJ2-1; TRBD2 matches 12 bases. CDR3 size: 17 residues. J was trimmed by 8 bases and V by 3 bases; bases with no gene match: 11.

This clonotype was counted many times. The chain combines TRBV6-6 with TRBJ2-1, with D possibly being TRBD2 (6 bases). V lost 6 bases to trimming and J lost 0 bases, with 12 bases between them. The V gene's germline CDR1 is MNHNY and CDR2 SVGAGI (reference sequence). CDR3 size: 15 residues. This CDR3 reads CASSWDFRSYNEQFF. Written as DNA, the CDR3 is TGTGCCAGCAGCTGGGACTTCCGCTCCTACAATGAGCAGTTCTTC.

The sample holds a few counts of this clonotype. This chain connects TRBV15 to TRBJ2-2; possible D gene TRBD2, 5 bases. V was cut by 1 base and J by 4 bases, with 10 bases left in between. This CDR3 is built from 15 residues. CDR1 and CDR2 from the germline V gene are LNHNV and YYDKDF (reference sequence). As DNA, the CDR3 is TGTGCCACCAGCAGAGCGGAGGAATCCACCGGGGAGCTGTTTTTT. Translated, it gives CATSRAEESTGELFF.

This clonotype was found a few times. The V gene is TRBV11-2, the J gene TRBJ1-1; maybe TRBD1 (5 bases). From germline, CDR1 is SGHAT and CDR2 FQNNGV. V lost 5 bases and J 5 bases, leaving 15 bases between the germline ends. The CDR3 sequence is 14 residues long. The DNA of the CDR3 is TGTGCCAGCAGCCATCCGGGACGGATGACTGAAGCTTTCTTT. It is translated as CASSHPGRMTEAFF.

This clonotype has just a few counts. The V gene is TRBV28, the J gene TRBJ2-4; the D is unclear. The CDR3 runs to 11 residues. V dropped 5 bases and J dropped 7 bases, with 6 bases sitting between them. CDR1 MDHEN and CDR2 SYDVKM come from the germline V gene. The CDR3 region is CASSPSNIQYF. CDR3 DNA: TGTGCCAGCAGTCCTAGTAACATTCAGTACTTC.

Written as DNA, the CDR3 is TGTGCCAGCAGTCCCAAGACTAGCGGGAGCTCCTACGAGCAGTACTTC. Encoded protein: CASSPKTSGSSYEQYF. This chain links TRBV21-1 with TRBJ2-7; the table's D gene call, TRBD2, was not cross checked with the DNA. TRBV21-1 is tagged as a pseudogene. The CDR3 loop spans 16 amino acids.

This clonotype was seen only a few times. This chain links TRBV6-6 with TRBJ2-1; D is ambiguous. The CDR3 runs to 12 residues. V was clipped by 8 bases and J by 9 bases, with 14 bases between them. The V gene's germline CDR1 is MNHNY and CDR2 SVGAGI (reference sequence). Here the CDR3 DNA reads TGTGCCAGCCTAGGCATAGTACTTGAGCAGTTCTTC. Amino acids: CASLGIVLEQFF.

The CDR3 sequence is CASNPTGLISGANVLTF. Written as DNA, the CDR3 is TGTGCCAGCAACCCTACAGGGCTGATCTCTGGGGCCAACGTCCTGACTTTC. The V call is TRBV27, the J call TRBJ2-6, with D possibly TRBD1 on 6 matching bases. Germline CDR1 and CDR2: MNHEY and SMNVEV (reference sequence). The CDR3 has 17 residues. V was trimmed by 7 bases and J by 0 bases, leaving 16 bases between them. Variable domain in full (rest from reference TRBV27 and TRBJ2-6): EAQVTQNPRYLITVTGKKLTVTCSQNMNHEYMSWYRQDPGLGLRQIYYSMNVEVTDKGDVPEGYKVSRKEKRNFPLILESPSPNQTSLYFCASNPTGLISGANVLTFGAGSRLTVL.

The chain has TRBV27 and TRBJ2-3, with no clear D. V dropped 8 bases and J dropped 2 bases, with 14 bases sitting between them. Germline V gene sequence: CDR1 MNHEY, CDR2 SMNVEV (reference sequence). The CDR3 spans 14 residues. The CDR3 DNA reads TGTGCCAGCGGCTGGCATGTGGACACAGATACGCAGTATTTT. It translates to CASGWHVDTDTQYF.

The chain joins TRBV7-8 to TRBJ2-3, with 8 bases fitting TRBD2. V shed 3 bases and J 3 bases; nucleotides not matched to a gene: 11. This CDR3 is 17 amino acids long. CDR1 SGHVS and CDR2 FQNEAQ come from the germline V gene. The CDR3 sequence: CASSLYDGRGATDTQYF. CDR3 in DNA: TGTGCCAGCAGCTTGTACGACGGGAGGGGAGCGACAGATACGCAGTATTTT.

The chain has TRBV3-1 and TRBJ2-3; a weak D match, TRBD2 (6 bases). CDR1 and CDR2 (germline): LGHDT, YNNKEL (reference sequence). This CDR3 is built from 14 residues. With 4 bases removed from V and 2 bases from J, the gap between germline ends came to 10 bases. This chain's CDR3 is CASSRGLDTDTQYF. For the CDR3, the DNA is TGTGCCAGCAGCCGGGGACTCGACACAGATACGCAGTATTTT.

The rearrangement links TRBV7-8 to TRBJ2-1; 7 bases map to TRBD2. The V gene's germline CDR1 is SGHVS and CDR2 FQNEAQ. The ends lost 4 bases at V and 7 bases at J; junction bases unmatched: 7. The CDR3 contains 14 residues. CDR3 sequence (DNA): TGTGCCAGCAGCTCCAACAGGCGGGAGAATGAGCAGTTCTTC. It translates to CASSSNRRENEQFF. Full variable domain (rest looked up from reference TRBV7-8 and TRBJ2-1): GAGVSQSPRYKVAKRGQDVALRCDPISGHVSLFWYQQALGQGPEFLTYFQNEAQLDKSGLPSDRFFAERPEGSVSTLKIQRTQQEDSAVYLCASSSNRRENEQFFGPGTRLTVL.

This clonotype was seen at least ten times. The genes are TRBV5-1 and TRBJ2-2; TRBD2 agrees at 10 bases. Germline loops: CDR1 SGHRS, CDR2 YFSETQ. The CDR3 is 18 amino acids. V shed 0 bases, J shed 4 bases, and the junction held 9 bases outside the gene matches. CDR3 bases: TGCGCCAGCAGCTTGGTTTGGCTAGCGGGAGATCTCACCGGGGAGCTGTTTTTT. Amino acid sequence: CASSLVWLAGDLTGELFF.

This clonotype has a count of ten or more. The chain employs TRBV4-1 and TRBJ2-2; no definite D call. V gave up 0 bases and J gave up 6 bases, with 8 bases separating them. The CDR3 contains 14 residues. Germline V gene lookup returns CDR1 MGHRA and CDR2 YSYEKL. CDR3: CASSQDDLPGELFF. As DNA, the CDR3 is TGCGCCAGCAGCCAAGATGACTTGCCCGGGGAGCTGTTTTTT.

This clonotype was seen at least ten times. The J gene is TRBJ1-5, the V gene TRBV18, with a tentative D call TRBD1 (5 bases). CDR1 and CDR2 (germline): KGHSH, LQKENI. The CDR3 contains 14 residues. With 2 bases removed from V and 4 bases from J, the gap between germline ends came to 9 bases. For the CDR3, the DNA is TGTGCCAGCTCACCAGGGACGGGAAATCAGCCCCAGCATTTT. Its protein product is CASSPGTGNQPQHF.

This clonotype was seen repeatedly, ten times or more. The V call is TRBV10-3, the J call TRBJ2-5; D is possibly TRBD1 or TRBD2 (5 bases each). CDR3 length equals 13 residues. With 9 bases removed from V and 5 bases from J, the gap between germline ends came to 16 bases. The germline CDR1 and CDR2 sequences are ENHRY and SYGVKD. The chain's CDR3 is CAIQPRGLETQYF. In DNA form, the CDR3 reads TGTGCCATTCAACCGAGGGGTCTGGAGACCCAGTACTTC.

This clonotype has only a few counts. The CDR3 DNA reads as TGTGCCAGCAAGCTAGCGGGAGGAAACATTCAGTACTTC. Its translation is CASKLAGGNIQYF. The chain joins TRBV27 to TRBJ2-4, with TRBD2 matching 11 bases. Germline trimming cut 7 bases from V and 6 bases from J; bases unmatched to any gene: 2. The CDR3 has 13 residues. Germline V gives CDR1 MNHEY, CDR2 SMNVEV (reference sequence).

In this sample, this clonotype turned up many times. The chain couples TRBV28 to TRBJ1-1; no clear D. Germline V lookup: CDR1 MDHEN, CDR2 SYDVKM. The V end lost 6 bases, the J end lost 1 base, and 6 bases lay between the germline ends. The CDR3 extends over 12 amino acids. CDR3 in DNA: TGTGCCAGCAGCAACAGGAACACTGAAGCTTTCTTT. Protein: CASSNRNTEAFF.

The chain carries TRBV12-3 or TRBV12-4 and TRBJ2-5; 9 nucleotides align to TRBD1. The V segment lost 6 bases and the J segment 1 base; nucleotides outside the gene matches: 6. The CDR3 is 15 amino acids. The CDR3 region is CASSSQGQGQETQYF. CDR3 DNA: TGTGCCAGCAGCTCCCAGGGACAGGGCCAAGAGACCCAGTACTTC.

This clonotype was recorded at least ten times. The V call is TRBV11-2, the J call TRBJ1-6, with a tentative D call TRBD1 (5 bases). The CDR3 runs to 13 residues. Between the trimmed V and J ends, which lost 5 bases and 7 bases, there was a span of 9 bases. CDR1 and CDR2 from the germline V gene are SGHAT and FQNNGV. For the CDR3, the DNA is TGTGCCAGCAGCCCGACAGACAATTCACCCCTCCACTTT. This gives the protein CASSPTDNSPLHF.

The V call is TRBV20-1, the J call TRBJ2-3; 12 nucleotides line up with TRBD2. CDR1 DFQATT and CDR2 SNEGSKA come from the germline V gene (reference sequence). This CDR3 spans 14 amino acids. V trimming: 4 bases; J trimming: 6 bases; junction bases outside the gene matches: 5. The CDR3 region has the DNA TGCAGTGCTACGGCTAGCGGGAGGGGGGATACGCAGTATTTT. It translates to CSATASGRGDTQYF.

This clonotype was detected many times. The chain links TRBV29-1 to TRBJ1-2; D perhaps matches TRBD1 (5 bases). The CDR3 runs to 12 residues. Trimming took off 3 bases at V and 5 bases at J, with 10 bases between the two ends. CDR1 SQVTM and CDR2 ANQGSEA come from the germline V gene. CDR3 sequence: CSVDRGGYGYTF. Written as DNA, the CDR3 is TGCAGCGTTGACCGGGGCGGGTATGGCTACACCTTC.

In this sample, this clonotype turned up many times. The gene calls are TRBV28 and TRBJ2-7; a weak D match, TRBD1 (6 bases). Germline-derived CDR1 and CDR2 are MDHEN and SYDVKM. The CDR3 is 14 amino acids. Trimming stripped 3 bases from V and 2 bases from J, with 11 bases between. Here the CDR3 DNA reads TGTGCCAGCAGTTTCCCAGGGGAAACCTACGAGCAGTACTTC. It encodes CASSFPGETYEQYF. Supplemented by reference TRBV28 and TRBJ2-7, the full variable domain reads DVKVTQSSRYLVKRTGEKVFLECVQDMDHENMFWYRQDPGLGLRLIYFSYDVKMKEKGDIPEGYSVSREKKERFSLILESASTNQTSMYLCASSFPGETYEQYFGPGTRLTVT.

The V and J genes are TRBV7-9 and TRBJ1-1; D is perhaps TRBD1 (5 bases). The V end lost 2 bases, the J end lost 3 bases, and 16 bases lay between the germline ends. The V gene's germline CDR1 is SEHNR and CDR2 FQNEAQ (reference sequence). This CDR3 has 16 amino acids. CDR3 DNA: TGTGCCAGCAGCTTAAGCGGGGCTCGACCGGACACTGAAGCTTTCTTT. It yields the protein CASSLSGARPDTEAFF.

This clonotype was counted between two and nine times. The rearrangement links TRBV24-1 to TRBJ2-1; no clear D. In germline, CDR1 is KGHDR, CDR2 SFDVKD. The CDR3 runs to 11 residues. V shed 5 bases and J shed 4 bases, with 2 bases lying between them. This CDR3 reads CATSGYNEQFF. The CDR3 DNA reads TGTGCCACCAGTGGTTACAATGAGCAGTTCTTC.

This clonotype showed up many times. The gene calls are TRBV7-2 and TRBJ2-1; 8 bases map to TRBD1. The CDR3 sequence is 12 residues long. J lost 10 bases, V lost 4 bases, and 3 bases had no gene match. The germline V gene has CDR1 SGHTA and CDR2 FQGNSA. The CDR3 coding sequence is TGTGCCAGCAGCTGGACAGGGCGAGAGCAGTTCTTC. Translation gives CASSWTGREQFF.